This TCR beta chain comes out of a study of cytomegalovirus exposure and HLA in healthy donors. The wider study: In a later analysis, the approximately 110 validation repertoires were reported to have used the same platform as the 600 to 800 first-cohort repertoires.

Sequenced by immunoSEQ multiplex PCR; TCRdb stores in-frame clones only, minus some. The sample consists of 180,000 or so clones, 75% to 85% of them appearing once. The CDR3 runs 15 residues. The V and J ends lost 1 base and 5 bases respectively, with 14 bases between them. Germline V gene lookup returns CDR1 MNHEY and CDR2 SMNVEV (reference sequence). The validation cohort, a group of around 130 subjects, included the donors and was separate from the roughly 670-subject first cohort. Sequenced sample: PBMCs. J is TRBJ1-2 and V is TRBV27; D is perhaps TRBD1 (5 bases). The clonotype originates from a woman aged 25 to 39 in good health and CMV-seropositive. For the CDR3, the DNA is TGTGCCAGCAGTTTATATCCAGGGTCAAGTTATGGCTACACCTTC. It yields the protein CASSLYPGSSYGYTF.